Listed below are T cell receptor beta chains from one sample, sequenced in a study of T-cell reconstitution after alpha-beta-depleted transplantation in children. TCRdb re-analysed the PCR reads in MiXCR, keeping a single row per CDR3 protein. Of hundreds of thousands of distinct CDR3 sequences in the sample, 16% were seen once. Material: PBMCs from the stem cell graft donor, obtained from the stem cell graft. The origin of the receptors is a human donor who donated a stem cell graft to a child with acute myeloid leukemia. Both conserved end residues are part of each CDR3. A D gene is named only where the DNA matches it firmly. Clone size is shown for a subset of rows, as once, few, many or a class of expanded clone.

>-|TRBJ2-7|few|TRBV6-1
CASRVGTPYEQYF
TGTGCCAGCAGGGTTGGGACACCCTACGAGCAGTACTTC
>TRBD1|TRBJ1-5|many|TRBV20-1
CSAPGTGGIGQPQHF
TGCAGTGCCCCCGGGACAGGGGGCATCGGGCAGCCCCAGCATTTT
>TRBD1|TRBJ1-4|many|TRBV29-1
CSVRAGGQSRLFF
TGCAGCGTTCGGGCAGGGGGCCAGTCGAGACTGTTTTTT
>-|TRBJ2-1|many|TRBV5-1
CASSPVSYNEQFF
TGCGCCAGCTCCCCCGTCTCCTACAATGAGCAGTTCTTC
>-|TRBJ1-5|many|TRBV20-1
CSARKGASQPQHF
TGCAGTGCTAGAAAAGGGGCGAGTCAGCCCCAGCATTTT
>TRBD1|TRBJ1-4|few|TRBV7-6
CASSSFEGQDHEKLFF
TGTGCCAGCAGCTCGTTCGAGGGACAGGATCATGAAAAACTGTTTTTT
>TRBD1|TRBJ1-2|few|TRBV5-1
CASKPEGADYGYTF
TGCGCCAGCAAACCCGAGGGGGCCGACTATGGCTACACCTTC
>TRBD2|TRBJ2-5|-|TRBV20-1
CSARISGGRAETQYF
TGCAGTGCTAGAATTAGCGGGGGGCGAGCAGAGACCCAGTACTTC
>TRBD1|TRBJ2-3|many|TRBV5-5
CASSVQGARTDTQYF
TGTGCCAGCAGTGTACAGGGGGCCCGCACAGATACGCAGTATTTT
>-|TRBJ1-1|many|TRBV20-1
CSASPRWTAQPNEAFF
TGCAGTGCTTCCCCCCGTTGGACTGCGCAACCCAATGAAGCTTTCTTT
>TRBD1|TRBJ1-2|few|TRBV5-1
CASSLGDRGSYGYTF
TGCGCCAGCAGCTTGGGGGACAGGGGGTCCTATGGCTACACCTTC
>-|TRBJ2-4|few|TRBV5-1
CASSFKAKNIQYF
TGCGCCAGCAGCTTTAAAGCCAAAAACATTCAGTACTTC
>-|TRBJ2-7|many|TRBV20-1
CSAREGSGVYEQYF
TGCAGTGCTAGAGAGGGATCAGGGGTCTACGAGCAGTACTTC
>-|TRBJ2-3|-|TRBV30
CAWTPTGLAMGNTQYF
TGTGCCTGGACCCCCACTGGTCTAGCGATGGGGAATACGCAGTATTTT
>TRBD1|TRBJ1-2|many|TRBV20-1
CSAEQGDYGYTF
TGCAGTGCCGAGCAGGGGGACTATGGCTACACCTTC
>TRBD1|TRBJ1-1|once|TRBV3-1
CASSHDMGQLNTEAFF
TGTGCCAGCAGCCACGATATGGGACAGTTGAACACTGAAGCTTTCTTT
>-|TRBJ1-4|many|TRBV12-3/TRBV12-4
CASSIRVTNEKLFF
TGTGCCAGCAGTATCAGGGTGACTAATGAAAAACTGTTTTTT
>-|TRBJ1-4|-|TRBV7-2
CASSQQRESEKLFF
TGTGCCAGCAGCCAACAGAGGGAGAGTGAAAAACTGTTTTTT
>-|TRBJ2-5|many|TRBV12-3/TRBV12-4
CASSRQLQETQYF
TGTGCCAGCAGTAGACAGCTCCAAGAGACCCAGTACTTC
>TRBD1|TRBJ1-4|-|TRBV20-1
CSAWIPDRGREKLFF
TGCAGTGCTTGGATTCCGGACAGGGGCCGTGAAAAACTGTTTTTT
>TRBD2|TRBJ2-2|-|TRBV6-2/TRBV6-3
CASSSSGEGTGELFF
TGTGCCAGCAGTTCCTCCGGGGAGGGCACCGGGGAGCTGTTTTTT
>-|TRBJ2-1|many|TRBV4-3
CASSQDKAGPYNEQFF
TGCGCCAGCAGCCAAGATAAAGCTGGACCCTACAATGAGCAGTTCTTC
>TRBD1|TRBJ1-3|-|TRBV9
CASSARGLTGNTIYF
TGTGCCAGCAGCGCCAGGGGGCTGACTGGAAACACCATATATTTT
>-|TRBJ2-1|-|TRBV5-6
CASSLSVLRGNEQFF
TGTGCCAGCAGCTTGAGCGTCCTTCGAGGAAATGAGCAGTTCTTC
>TRBD1|TRBJ2-4|few|TRBV6-5
CASSYPWTGLAKNIQYF
TGTGCCAGCAGTTACCCCTGGACAGGATTAGCCAAAAACATTCAGTACTTC
>-|TRBJ1-2|-|TRBV7-2
CASTLGTSNYGYTF
TGTGCCAGCACCCTAGGGACGTCTAACTATGGCTACACCTTC
>-|TRBJ2-2|-|TRBV12-3/TRBV12-4
CASTSNYRPGELFF
TGTGCCAGCACTAGTAATTATCGCCCCGGGGAGCTGTTTTTT